This TCR beta chain was sequenced during a study of blood T cells in healthy people across ages. The CDR3 has 13 residues. Germline CDR1 and CDR2: LGHDT and YNNKEL (reference sequence). V gave up 1 base and J gave up 14 bases, with 16 bases separating them. The study isolated at least 6 million PBMCs from each sample. Extracted total RNA amounted to at least 6 micrograms for each sample. Primed by a sample-barcoded 5' primer and a J-beta primer mix, a second PCR proceeded for about 7 to 11 cycles. MiXCR, run by TCRdb on the 5' RACE reads, gives a single entry per CDR3 protein. The sample has hundreds of thousands of distinct CDR3 sequences, around half seen once.

Sequencing input: blood. J is TRBJ2-3 and V is TRBV3-1, with D perhaps TRBD1 or TRBD2 (5 bases each). This clonotype originated in a man older than 75 in good health. This CDR3 reads CASSQGGARYAYF. CDR3 DNA: TGTGCCAGCAGCCAAGGAGGGGCAAGATACGCGTATTTT.